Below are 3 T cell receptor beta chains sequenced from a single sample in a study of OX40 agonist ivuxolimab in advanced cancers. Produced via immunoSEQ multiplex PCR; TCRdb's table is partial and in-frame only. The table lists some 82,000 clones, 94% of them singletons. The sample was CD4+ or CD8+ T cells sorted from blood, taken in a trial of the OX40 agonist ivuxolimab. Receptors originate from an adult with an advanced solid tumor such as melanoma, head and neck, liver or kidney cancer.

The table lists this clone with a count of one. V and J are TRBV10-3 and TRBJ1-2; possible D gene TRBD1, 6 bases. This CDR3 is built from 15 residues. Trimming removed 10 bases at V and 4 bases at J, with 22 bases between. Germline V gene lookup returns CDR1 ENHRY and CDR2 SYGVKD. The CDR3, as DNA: TGTGCCACGCTGCCCGAGGGGGTGCAGGGCTATGGCTACACCTTC. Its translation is CATLPEGVQGYGYTF.

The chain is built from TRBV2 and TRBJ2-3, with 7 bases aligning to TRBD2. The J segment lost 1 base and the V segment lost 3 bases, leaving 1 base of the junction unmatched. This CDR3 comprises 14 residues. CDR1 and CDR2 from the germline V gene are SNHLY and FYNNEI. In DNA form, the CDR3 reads TGTGCCAGCAGTGAGCTAGCGGGCACAGATACGCAGTATTTT. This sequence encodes CASSELAGTDTQYF.

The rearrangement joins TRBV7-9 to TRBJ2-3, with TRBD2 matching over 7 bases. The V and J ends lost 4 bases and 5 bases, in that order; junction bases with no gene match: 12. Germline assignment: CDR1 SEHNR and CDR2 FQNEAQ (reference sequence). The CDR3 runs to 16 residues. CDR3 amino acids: CASSSPAAGSQDTQYF. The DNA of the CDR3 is TGTGCCAGCAGCTCGCCCGCAGCGGGGTCACAAGATACGCAGTATTTT. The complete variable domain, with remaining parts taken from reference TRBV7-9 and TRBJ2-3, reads DTGVSQNPRHKITKRGQNVTFRCDPISEHNRLYWYRQTLGQGPEFLTYFQNEAQLEKSRLLSDRFSAERPKGSFSTLEIQRTEQGDSAMYLCASSSPAAGSQDTQYFGPGTRLTVL.